Shown below are 20 T cell receptor beta chains from a single sample sequenced in a study of blood T cell repertoires in COVID-19. TCRdb's table, derived via immunoSEQ multiplex PCR, lists solely in-frame clones and lacks some. Counted here are about 390,000 clones, approximately 87% occurring once; the ten biggest clones make up around 9.3%. Specimen: PBMCs or T cells enriched from blood (not recorded which). These receptors were collected from a woman aged 45-60 years who had recovered from COVID-19.

The chain carries TRBV11-1 and TRBJ2-7; 8 bases are shared with TRBD2. CDR3 length: 12 amino acids. The junction had 1 base not matched to a gene; V was cut back by 3 bases and J by 6 bases. Looked up from germline, CDR1 is SGHAT and CDR2 is FQDESV (reference sequence). CDR3 in amino acids: CASSFLAGEQYF. CDR3 bases: TGTGCCAGCAGCTTTCTAGCGGGCGAGCAGTACTTC.

The table lists this clone with a few counts. This chain links TRBV7-8 with TRBJ1-2; TRBD1 matches 9 bases. The CDR3 has 18 residues. The germline V gene has CDR1 SGHVS and CDR2 FQNEAQ. The J segment lost 8 bases and the V segment lost 2 bases, leaving 18 bases of the junction unmatched. The CDR3 sequence: CASSLLVPSKGQGNGYTF. CDR3 nucleotides: TGTGCCAGCAGCTTACTTGTACCATCTAAGGGACAGGGAAACGGCTACACCTTC.

The V and J genes are TRBV11-2 and TRBJ1-1; unclear D gene. Trimming took off 2 bases at V and 1 base at J, with 11 bases between the two ends. This CDR3 region has 15 residues. CDR1 and CDR2 from the germline V gene are SGHAT and FQNNGV. The CDR3 region is CASSLWSARNTEAFF. CDR3 nucleotide sequence: TGTGCCAGCAGCTTATGGAGTGCCAGGAACACTGAAGCTTTCTTT.

The table lists this clone with many counts. The chain couples TRBV18 to TRBJ1-6; D possibly corresponds to TRBD1 (5 bases). The V gene lost 3 bases and the J gene lost 7 bases, with 13 bases spanning the gap. The CDR3 is made up of 15 amino acids. Germline V gene lookup returns CDR1 KGHSH and CDR2 LQKENI. CDR3 loop: CASSPRQGMNSPLHF. DNA for the CDR3: TGTGCCAGCTCACCCCGGCAGGGTATGAATTCACCCCTCCACTTT.

The chain has TRBV6-5 and TRBJ1-1; possible D gene TRBD1, 6 bases. Deletions cut 7 bases from V and 9 bases from J, with 18 bases between. The CDR3 covers 13 residues. The germline CDR1 and CDR2 sequences are MNHEY and SVGAGI. This chain's CDR3 is CASIPPGQSQAFF. The CDR3 region has the DNA TGTGCCAGCATACCCCCGGGACAATCTCAAGCTTTCTTT.

The V gene is TRBV27, the J gene TRBJ1-6; no clear D gene. Trimming left V 3 bases short and J 4 bases short, with 13 bases between. The CDR3 extends over 16 amino acids. Germline values: CDR1 MNHEY, CDR2 SMNVEV (reference sequence). This chain's CDR3 is CASSFEADPYNSPLHF. The CDR3 bases are TGTGCCAGCAGTTTTGAGGCAGATCCATATAATTCACCCCTCCACTTT.

The chain has TRBV9 and TRBJ1-2, with a tentative D call TRBD1 (6 bases). The germline V and J ends were trimmed by 4 bases and 6 bases, with 13 bases remaining between them. Germline V gives CDR1 SGDLS, CDR2 YYNGEE. The CDR3 runs to 13 residues. CDR3 sequence (DNA): TGTGCCAGCAGCCCCTACCAGGGGAATGGCTACACCTTC. Its protein product is CASSPYQGNGYTF.

The CDR3, as DNA: TGTGCCAGCAGCCAAGTAACCCTGGTCAGGGGCTACGAGCAGTACTTC. Encoded protein: CASSQVTLVRGYEQYF. The V and J genes are TRBV3-1 (or the pseudogene TRBV3-2) and TRBJ2-7; D is perhaps TRBD1 (6 bases). Germline lookup yields CDR1 LGHDT and CDR2 YNNKEL (reference sequence). This CDR3 contains 16 residues. V shed 1 base and J shed 3 bases, with 16 bases lying between them.

The table lists this clone with a count of one. The V call is TRBV7-9, the J call TRBJ1-3; 7 nucleotides align to TRBD1. This CDR3 is 15 amino acids long. With V trimmed by 5 bases and J by 1 base, 5 bases remained unmatched. Per germline, CDR1 SEHNR and CDR2 FQNEAQ (reference sequence). CDR3 region: CASSLQGVSGNTIYF. The CDR3 nucleotides are TGTGCCAGCAGCCTCCAGGGGGTATCTGGAAACACCATATATTTT.

Here the CDR3 reads CASRGGSNEKLFF. For the CDR3, the DNA is TGTGCCAGCCGGGGAGGGTCTAATGAAAAACTGTTTTTT. The J gene is TRBJ1-4, the V gene TRBV6-5; no definite D call. The ends were cut back, 8 bases at V and 3 bases at J, with 10 bases in the middle. The CDR3 spans 13 residues. Germline CDR1 reads MNHEY; CDR2 reads SVGAGI.

This chain connects TRBV4-1 to TRBJ1-1; D gene unclear. In germline, CDR1 is MGHRA, CDR2 YSYEKL. V gave up 4 bases and J gave up 4 bases, with 16 bases separating them. The CDR3 is made up of 15 amino acids. CDR3 sequence: CASSLYMEGGTEAFF. The CDR3, as DNA: TGCGCCAGCAGCCTCTACATGGAGGGTGGCACTGAAGCTTTCTTT.

This clone has a handful of counts. The chain links TRBV6-5 to TRBJ1-1, with D unclear. This CDR3 region has 13 residues. V lost 6 bases and J lost 9, with 17 bases in between. The germline gives CDR1 MNHEY, CDR2 SVGAGI. The CDR3 DNA is TGTGCCAGCAGGGTAGTTACGGTCGAAAAAGCTTTCTTT. Translated, it gives CASRVVTVEKAFF.

This chain links TRBV5-1 with TRBJ1-6; D uncertain. This CDR3 has 14 residues. Germline assignment: CDR1 SGHRS and CDR2 YFSETQ. V lost 0 bases and J 10 bases, leaving 11 bases between the germline ends. The CDR3 DNA reads as TGCGCCAGCAGCTTGGCTCCCCCTAGGTCACCCCTCCACTTT. Its translation is CASSLAPPRSPLHF.

This chain links TRBV7-9 with TRBJ1-1; no definite D call. Trimming removed 3 bases at V and 0 bases at J, with 8 bases between. The CDR3 is 14 amino acids. CDR1 SEHNR and CDR2 FQNEAQ come from the germline V gene (reference sequence). The CDR3 DNA reads as TGTGCCAGCAGCTTCACAGCGGTGAACACTGAAGCTTTCTTT. Translating it yields CASSFTAVNTEAFF.

V gene TRBV6-5 combines with J gene TRBJ1-5, with 7 bases identical to TRBD1. After removal of 5 bases from V and 3 bases from J, the junction contained 7 bases not matched to a gene. CDR1 is MNHEY and CDR2 is SVGAGI in the germline V gene. This CDR3 spans 15 amino acids. This CDR3 reads CASSPGQAHNQPQHF. The CDR3 bases are TGTGCCAGCAGTCCAGGACAGGCCCACAATCAGCCCCAGCATTTT.

This chain links TRBV24-1 with TRBJ2-1, with a weak D call TRBD1 (8 bases). The ends were cut back, 4 bases at V and 5 bases at J, with 14 bases in the middle. Germline loops: CDR1 KGHDR, CDR2 SFDVKD. The CDR3 spans 15 residues. CDR3 bases: TGTGCCACCAGTGACCACAGGGGGAGGGACAATGAGCAGTTCTTC. It yields the protein CATSDHRGRDNEQFF.

About this clone itself: At the DNA level, this CDR3 is encoded by other sequences in the same sample as well. V gene TRBV27 combines with J gene TRBJ1-1; 7 nucleotides line up with TRBD1. The germline V gene has CDR1 MNHEY and CDR2 SMNVEV (reference sequence). This CDR3 spans 15 amino acids. The J segment lost 1 base and the V segment lost 2 bases, leaving 4 bases of the junction unmatched. CDR3 sequence (DNA): TGTGCCAGCAGTTTAAAGACAGGGCGGAACACTGAAGCTTTCTTT. Amino acid sequence: CASSLKTGRNTEAFF.

The gene calls are TRBV4-1 and TRBJ1-5, with D uncertain. The CDR3 runs to 16 residues. Trimming pared 2 bases from V and 0 bases from J, leaving 11 bases between. The germline V gene has CDR1 MGHRA and CDR2 YSYEKL. The CDR3 bases are TGCGCCAGCAGCCAAAACCCGGGAGTTAGCAATCAGCCCCAGCATTTT. It is translated as CASSQNPGVSNQPQHF.

The CDR3 coding sequence is TGTGCCAGCAGCCGTTTGGGACAGGCCTCTGAAGCTTTCTTT. Residues: CASSRLGQASEAFF. This chain connects TRBV28 to TRBJ1-1, with 8 bases identical to TRBD1. The CDR3 is 14 amino acids. Germline CDR1 reads MDHEN; CDR2 reads SYDVKM. The V segment lost 6 bases and the J segment 6 bases; nucleotides outside the gene matches: 9.

The rearrangement joins TRBV5-3 to TRBJ2-2; TRBD2 matches 11 bases. TRBV5-3 is an ORF for which the function is uncertain. V lost 8 bases to trimming and J lost 2 bases; unmatched junction nucleotides: 11. The CDR3 totals 17 residues. The CDR3 DNA reads TGTGCCAGGATGCGGGCTAGCGGGGGGCCTAACACCGGGGAGCTGTTTTTT. This encodes CARMRASGGPNTGELFF.